This is a list of T cell receptor beta chains from one sample in a study of blood T cell repertoires in COVID-19. TCRdb keeps only in-frame clones here, not all; method: immunoSEQ multiplex PCR. The data hold 60,000 to 75,000 clones, with roughly 85% observed a single time. The sample comprised peripheral blood. The receptors here all came from a human donor in a cohort sampled during active COVID-19. The CDR3 runs from the conserved cysteine through the conserved F or W. The D gene is left open where the match is weak. Rows give clone size only sometimes, using once, few, many, or a class for an expanded clone.

CDR3aa: CASSSQGGQPQHF; CDR3nt: TGTGCCAGCAGTTCACAGGGGGGTCAGCCCCAGCATTTT; j_gene: TRBJ1-5; abundance: .; d_gene: TRBD1; v_gene: TRBV6-5
CDR3aa: CASSLVGGQETQYF; CDR3nt: TGCGCCAGCAGCTTGGTTGGAGGGCAGGAGACCCAGTACTTC; j_gene: TRBJ2-5; abundance: .; d_gene: .; v_gene: TRBV5-1
CDR3aa: CASSYSMGGETQYF; CDR3nt: TGTGCCAGCAGTTACTCGATGGGGGGAGAGACCCAGTACTTC; j_gene: TRBJ2-5; abundance: .; d_gene: .; v_gene: TRBV6-5
CDR3aa: CASSGRVLLYNEQFF; CDR3nt: TGTGCCAGCAGCGGCAGGGTCCTGTTGTACAATGAGCAGTTCTTC; j_gene: TRBJ2-1; abundance: .; d_gene: .; v_gene: TRBV6-5
CDR3aa: CASSYSPHLHF; CDR3nt: TGTGCCAGCAGTTACTCCCCCCACCTACACTTC; j_gene: TRBJ2-5; abundance: .; d_gene: .; v_gene: TRBV6-2/TRBV6-3
CDR3aa: CASSGGDRRLHGYTF; CDR3nt: TGTGCCAGCAGCGGAGGGGACAGACGCCTCCATGGCTACACCTTC; j_gene: TRBJ1-2; abundance: .; d_gene: TRBD1; v_gene: TRBV5-4
CDR3aa: CASSPENASGTGGAGGTEAFF; CDR3nt: TGTGCCAGCAGCCCGGAAAATGCCTCCGGGACAGGGGGCGCAGGGGGGACTGAAGCTTTCTTT; j_gene: TRBJ1-1; abundance: .; d_gene: TRBD1; v_gene: TRBV3-1/TRBV3-2
CDR3aa: CASTRYSNQPQHF; CDR3nt: TGTGCCAGCACCAGGTATAGCAATCAGCCCCAGCATTTT; j_gene: TRBJ1-5; abundance: once; d_gene: .; v_gene: TRBV12-3/TRBV12-4
CDR3aa: CASSPKGRSVGQETQYF; CDR3nt: TGCGCCAGCAGCCCTAAGGGGCGGAGCGTCGGCCAAGAGACCCAGTACTTC; j_gene: TRBJ2-5; abundance: .; d_gene: .; v_gene: TRBV4-3
CDR3aa: CSASIGQGNTEAFF; CDR3nt: TGCAGTGCTAGTATAGGACAGGGGAACACTGAAGCTTTCTTT; j_gene: TRBJ1-1; abundance: .; d_gene: TRBD1; v_gene: TRBV20-1
CDR3aa: CASSPGQFYEQYF; CDR3nt: TGCGCCAGCAGCCCGGGACAGTTCTACGAGCAGTACTTC; j_gene: TRBJ2-7; abundance: once; d_gene: TRBD1; v_gene: TRBV5-1
CDR3aa: CASGSGTYEQYF; CDR3nt: TGTGCCTCCGGTAGCGGTACCTACGAGCAGTACTTC; j_gene: TRBJ2-7; abundance: .; d_gene: .; v_gene: TRBV6-5
CDR3aa: CASSLAGLGGGETQYF; CDR3nt: TGTGCCAGCAGCTTAGCTGGATTGGGCGGAGGAGAGACCCAGTACTTC; j_gene: TRBJ2-5; abundance: .; d_gene: .; v_gene: TRBV7-9
CDR3aa: CASGRVVVGGYTF; CDR3nt: TGTGCCAGCGGTCGGGTGGTAGTAGGCGGCTACACCTTC; j_gene: TRBJ1-2; abundance: once; d_gene: .; v_gene: TRBV12-3/TRBV12-4
CDR3aa: CASRDRGRSSGELFF; CDR3nt: TGTGCCAGTAGGGACAGGGGGCGAAGTTCCGGGGAGCTGTTTTTT; j_gene: TRBJ2-2; abundance: once; d_gene: TRBD1; v_gene: TRBV19
CDR3aa: CASSRQGGGFDEQYF; CDR3nt: TGTGCCAGCAGCCGACAGGGTGGGGGTTTCGACGAGCAGTACTTC; j_gene: TRBJ2-7; abundance: .; d_gene: TRBD1; v_gene: TRBV11-3
CDR3aa: CATSVGGPNTDTQYF; CDR3nt: TGTGCCACCAGTGTGGGGGGACCAAACACAGATACGCAGTATTTT; j_gene: TRBJ2-3; abundance: once; d_gene: .; v_gene: TRBV24-1
CDR3aa: CASSLATGQGRSPLHF; CDR3nt: TGCGCCAGCAGCTTGGCCACCGGACAGGGCCGATCACCCCTCCACTTT; j_gene: TRBJ1-6; abundance: .; d_gene: TRBD1; v_gene: TRBV5-1
CDR3aa: CASSTGTSYEQYF; CDR3nt: TGTGCCAGCAGCACCGGGACTTCCTACGAGCAGTACTTC; j_gene: TRBJ2-7; abundance: .; d_gene: .; v_gene: TRBV12-3/TRBV12-4
CDR3aa: CATSDWTSGGKNSYNEQFF; CDR3nt: TGTGCCACCAGTGATTGGACTAGCGGGGGGAAAAACTCCTACAATGAGCAGTTCTTC; j_gene: TRBJ2-1; abundance: .; d_gene: TRBD2; v_gene: TRBV24-1
CDR3aa: CASSQRTVNEQFF; CDR3nt: TGTGCCAGTAGCCAACGGACAGTCAATGAGCAGTTCTTC; j_gene: TRBJ2-1; abundance: few; d_gene: .; v_gene: TRBV19
CDR3aa: CASSPGPGAGELFF; CDR3nt: TGTGCCAGCAGCCCTGGCCCCGGGGCCGGGGAGCTGTTTTTT; j_gene: TRBJ2-2; abundance: .; d_gene: .; v_gene: TRBV7-7
CDR3aa: CASSPGVLAGADYGYTF; CDR3nt: TGTGCCAGCTCACCGGGAGTCTTGGCAGGCGCTGATTATGGCTACACCTTC; j_gene: TRBJ1-2; abundance: .; d_gene: .; v_gene: TRBV18
CDR3aa: CASSRGTSTDTQYF; CDR3nt: TGTGCCAGCAGTCGGGGTACTAGCACAGATACGCAGTATTTT; j_gene: TRBJ2-3; abundance: .; d_gene: .; v_gene: TRBV7-2
CDR3aa: CASSPQSYEQYF; CDR3nt: TGTGCCAGCTCCCCACAGTCTTACGAGCAGTACTTC; j_gene: TRBJ2-7; abundance: .; d_gene: .; v_gene: TRBV7-9
CDR3aa: CAISEGIRGNSYEQYF; CDR3nt: TGTGCCATCAGTGAAGGGATTCGGGGGAACTCCTACGAGCAGTACTTC; j_gene: TRBJ2-7; abundance: .; d_gene: .; v_gene: TRBV10-3
CDR3aa: CASSYYRGEQFF; CDR3nt: TGTGCCAGCAGCTACTACAGGGGTGAGCAGTTCTTC; j_gene: TRBJ2-1; abundance: few; d_gene: TRBD1; v_gene: TRBV7-9
CDR3aa: CASSEGQRKLTSTDTQYF; CDR3nt: TGCGCCAGCAGTGAGGGACAGCGAAAACTGACTAGCACAGATACGCAGTATTTT; j_gene: TRBJ2-3; abundance: .; d_gene: .; v_gene: TRBV10-2
CDR3aa: CASSQESQSYGYTF; CDR3nt: TGTGCCAGCAGCCAAGAATCACAGTCATATGGCTACACCTTC; j_gene: TRBJ1-2; abundance: .; d_gene: .; v_gene: TRBV3-1/TRBV3-2
CDR3aa: CASRSPNYGYTF; CDR3nt: TGTGCCAGCAGGAGTCCTAACTATGGCTACACCTTC; j_gene: TRBJ1-2; abundance: .; d_gene: .; v_gene: TRBV27
CDR3aa: CASSRWTGSSYEQYF; CDR3nt: TGCGCCAGCAGCCGGTGGACTGGAAGCTCCTACGAGCAGTACTTC; j_gene: TRBJ2-7; abundance: .; d_gene: .; v_gene: TRBV5-1
CDR3aa: CASSLLQGAHYYGYTF; CDR3nt: TGTGCCAGCAGTCTCTTGCAGGGGGCTCATTACTATGGCTACACCTTC; j_gene: TRBJ1-2; abundance: .; d_gene: TRBD1; v_gene: TRBV27
CDR3aa: CASAGVDGTEAFF; CDR3nt: TGTGCCAGCGCGGGGGTGGATGGCACTGAAGCTTTCTTT; j_gene: TRBJ1-1; abundance: .; d_gene: .; v_gene: TRBV7-2
CDR3aa: CATSRDGLFQETQYF; CDR3nt: TGTGCCACCAGCAGAGATGGGCTTTTCCAAGAGACCCAGTACTTC; j_gene: TRBJ2-5; abundance: .; d_gene: .; v_gene: TRBV15
CDR3aa: CASSLGRDGYTF; CDR3nt: TGTGCCAGCAGCTTAGGACGGGATGGCTACACCTTC; j_gene: TRBJ1-2; abundance: .; d_gene: .; v_gene: TRBV7-2
CDR3aa: CASSIAGSYGYTF; CDR3nt: TGTGCCAGTAGTATTGCCGGGTCCTATGGCTACACCTTC; j_gene: TRBJ1-2; abundance: few; d_gene: .; v_gene: TRBV19
CDR3aa: CATSRERSSGANVLTF; CDR3nt: TGTGCCACCAGCAGAGAAAGGAGCTCTGGGGCCAACGTCCTGACTTTC; j_gene: TRBJ2-6; abundance: .; d_gene: .; v_gene: TRBV15
CDR3aa: CASSNRLAGGPTDTQYF; CDR3nt: TGTGCCAGCAGCAACAGACTAGCGGGGGGGCCTACAGATACGCAGTATTTT; j_gene: TRBJ2-3; abundance: few; d_gene: TRBD2; v_gene: TRBV5-4
CDR3aa: CASSLEEGSPLHF; CDR3nt: TGCGCCAGCAGCTTGGAGGAGGGATCACCCCTCCACTTT; j_gene: TRBJ1-6; abundance: .; d_gene: .; v_gene: TRBV5-1
CDR3aa: CASSFTLAGGGTGELFF; CDR3nt: TGTGCCAGCAGTTTCACCCTAGCGGGGGGAGGCACCGGGGAGCTGTTTTTT; j_gene: TRBJ2-2; abundance: .; d_gene: TRBD2; v_gene: TRBV7-2
CDR3aa: CASSSRLGAHTGELFF; CDR3nt: TGTGCCAGCAGCTCTAGACTTGGCGCCCACACCGGGGAGCTGTTTTTT; j_gene: TRBJ2-2; abundance: .; d_gene: .; v_gene: TRBV7-8
CDR3aa: CASTTGVNYGYTF; CDR3nt: TGTGCCAGCACGACAGGGGTTAACTATGGCTACACCTTC; j_gene: TRBJ1-2; abundance: .; d_gene: TRBD1; v_gene: TRBV6-5
CDR3aa: CASSLRTAYEQYF; CDR3nt: TGTGCCAGCAGTTTAAGGACAGCCTACGAGCAGTACTTC; j_gene: TRBJ2-7; abundance: .; d_gene: .; v_gene: TRBV27
CDR3aa: CAWIWGASGYTF; CDR3nt: TGTGCCTGGATATGGGGAGCCTCTGGCTACACCTTC; j_gene: TRBJ1-2; abundance: .; d_gene: .; v_gene: TRBV30
CDR3aa: CASSPTGVSYGYTF; CDR3nt: TGTGCCAGCAGCCCCACAGGGGTTAGCTATGGCTACACCTTC; j_gene: TRBJ1-2; abundance: few; d_gene: TRBD1; v_gene: TRBV7-9
CDR3aa: CASSQEPGPNYGYTF; CDR3nt: TGCGCCAGCAGCCAAGAACCAGGCCCTAACTATGGCTACACCTTC; j_gene: TRBJ1-2; abundance: .; d_gene: .; v_gene: TRBV4-1
CDR3aa: CASSPDRGVTDTQYF; CDR3nt: TGTGCCAGCTCACCGGACAGGGGTGTCACAGATACGCAGTATTTT; j_gene: TRBJ2-3; abundance: .; d_gene: TRBD1; v_gene: TRBV18
CDR3aa: CASSQDTAGGTQYF; CDR3nt: TGTGCCAGCAGCCAAGATACGGCAGGGGGGACCCAGTACTTC; j_gene: TRBJ2-5; abundance: .; d_gene: TRBD1; v_gene: TRBV3-1/TRBV3-2
CDR3aa: CASSLGQGLSYEQYF; CDR3nt: TGTGCCAGCAGCTTGGGACAGGGCCTCTCCTACGAGCAGTACTTC; j_gene: TRBJ2-7; abundance: .; d_gene: TRBD1; v_gene: TRBV7-6
CDR3aa: CSVIAGGYEQYF; CDR3nt: TGCAGCGTAATAGCGGGGGGCTACGAGCAGTACTTC; j_gene: TRBJ2-7; abundance: .; d_gene: TRBD2; v_gene: TRBV29-1
CDR3aa: CASSPPGETQYF; CDR3nt: TGTGCCAGCAGCCCGCCCGGGGAGACCCAGTACTTC; j_gene: TRBJ2-5; abundance: .; d_gene: .; v_gene: TRBV5-4
CDR3aa: CASSPGKGAGYGYTF; CDR3nt: TGCGCCAGCAGCCCAGGCAAGGGGGCTGGCTATGGCTACACCTTC; j_gene: TRBJ1-2; abundance: .; d_gene: TRBD1; v_gene: TRBV4-3
CDR3aa: CASSQESLGLGAPSTDTQYF; CDR3nt: TGTGCCAGCAGCCAAGAATCTCTTGGACTGGGGGCGCCGAGCACAGATACGCAGTATTTT; j_gene: TRBJ2-3; abundance: .; d_gene: .; v_gene: TRBV14
CDR3aa: CASSIGTLRQGSLWSTEAFF; CDR3nt: TGTGCCAGTAGTATAGGGACCTTAAGACAGGGGTCCCTGTGGAGCACTGAAGCTTTCTTT; j_gene: TRBJ1-1; abundance: few; d_gene: TRBD1; v_gene: TRBV19
CDR3aa: CASTPDSQETQYF; CDR3nt: TGTGCCAGCACCCCGGACTCCCAAGAGACCCAGTACTTC; j_gene: TRBJ2-5; abundance: .; d_gene: .; v_gene: TRBV6-2/TRBV6-3
CDR3aa: CATSYNTVNTEAFF; CDR3nt: TGTGCCACCAGCTATAATACAGTGAACACTGAAGCTTTCTTT; j_gene: TRBJ1-1; abundance: .; d_gene: .; v_gene: TRBV15
CDR3aa: CASSQGQLETQYF; CDR3nt: TGTGCCAGCTCACAGGGACAGCTAGAGACCCAGTACTTC; j_gene: TRBJ2-5; abundance: .; d_gene: TRBD1; v_gene: TRBV18
CDR3aa: CASSLASGGQETQYF; CDR3nt: TGTGCCAGCAGCCTGGCTAGCGGGGGCCAAGAGACCCAGTACTTC; j_gene: TRBJ2-5; abundance: .; d_gene: TRBD2; v_gene: TRBV11-1
CDR3aa: CASSTQGYQPQHF; CDR3nt: TGTGCCAGCAGTACACAGGGCTATCAGCCCCAGCATTTT; j_gene: TRBJ1-5; abundance: .; d_gene: .; v_gene: TRBV6-5
CDR3aa: CASSPGLAGVPKNIQYF; CDR3nt: TGTGCCAGCAGTCCCGGACTAGCGGGGGTTCCCAAAAACATTCAGTACTTC; j_gene: TRBJ2-4; abundance: .; d_gene: TRBD2; v_gene: TRBV6-2/TRBV6-3